These 17 T cell receptor beta chains came from one sample sequenced in a study of shared clonotypes between healthy human individuals. The assay was immunoSEQ multiplex PCR, and TCRdb's table has in-frame clones only and misses some. Here the sample spans about 680,000 clones, approximately 74% being singletons. The sample comprised memory CD4+ T cells sorted from blood. The subset here: CD45RA-negative fraction. These receptors were collected from a woman under 40 in good health.

This clone turned up a few times. The rearrangement uses TRBV1 and TRBJ2-5; whether TRBD1, the table's D call, matches the DNA was not checked. TRBV1 is noted as a pseudogene. This CDR3 contains 17 residues. The chain's CDR3 is CTSSQDGGPRAQETQYF. DNA of the CDR3: TGCACCAGCAGCCAAGATGGGGGCCCCAGGGCCCAAGAGACCCAGTACTTC.

The chain has TRBV27 and TRBJ1-1; 9 bases agree with TRBD1. CDR1 and CDR2 from the germline V gene are MNHEY and SMNVEV (reference sequence). Germline trimming cut 2 bases from V and 6 bases from J; bases unmatched to any gene: 10. This CDR3 contains 16 residues. The CDR3 region has the DNA TGTGCCAGCAGTTTAGGGTCGGCGAGGACAGGGGCTGAAGCTTTCTTT. Its translation: CASSLGSARTGAEAFF.

The chain has TRBV7-9 and TRBJ2-3; TRBD1 or TRBD2 may be the D gene (6 bases each). Trimming left V 5 bases short and J 4 bases short, with 22 bases between. Germline V gene data show CDR1 as SEHNR and CDR2 as FQNEAQ (reference sequence). The length of the CDR3 is 17 residues. The DNA of the CDR3 is TGTGCCAGCAGCCCGCTGAGGGGAAGGGGGGTCGCAGATACGCAGTATTTT. Its protein is CASSPLRGRGVADTQYF.

The genes are TRBV5-6 and TRBJ1-1, with D hard to call. V dropped 5 bases and J dropped 2 bases, with 10 bases sitting between them. The CDR3 has 13 residues. The germline V gene encodes CDR1 SGHDT and CDR2 YYEEEE. The chain's CDR3 is CASSQRPNTEAFF. The CDR3 DNA sequence: TGTGCCAGCAGTCAGAGACCCAACACTGAAGCTTTCTTT. Using reference TRBV5-6 and TRBJ1-1 for the parts outside the CDR3, the full variable domain is DAGVTQSPTHLIKTRGQQVTLRCSPKSGHDTVSWYQQALGQGPQFIFQYYEEEERQRGNFPDRFSGHQFPNYSSELNVNALLLGDSALYLCASSQRPNTEAFFGQGTRLTVV.

The chain uses TRBV10-1 and TRBJ2-7; D possibly corresponds to TRBD2 (6 bases). V was shortened by 4 bases and J by 7 bases, with 14 bases between the two germline ends. This CDR3 is 13 amino acids long. Germline V gene sequence: CDR1 WNHNN, CDR2 SYGVQD (reference sequence). CDR3 DNA sequence: TGCGCCAGCAGTGGGGCAACCGCGGGGGAGCAGTACTTC. This translates into CASSGATAGEQYF.

J is TRBJ2-3 and V is TRBV7-6, with D unclear. CDR1 and CDR2 from the germline V gene are SGHVS and FNYEAQ. V dropped 2 bases and J dropped 6 bases, with 12 bases sitting between them. This CDR3 spans 14 amino acids. The CDR3 DNA sequence: TGTGCCAGCAGCTTAAGTTTGTTGGGCGATACGCAGTATTTT. This gives the protein CASSLSLLGDTQYF.

This clone was recorded a few times. The chain carries TRBV11-2 and TRBJ2-7; 11 bases are shared with TRBD2. Trimming at V came to 5 bases and at J to 6 bases, leaving 3 bases not matched to a gene. The CDR3 consists of 13 residues. Germline V gives CDR1 SGHAT, CDR2 FQNNGV. CDR3: CASSTSGSFEQYF. DNA of the CDR3: TGTGCCAGCAGCACTAGCGGGAGCTTCGAGCAGTACTTC.

The gene calls are TRBV5-1 and TRBJ2-4; D unresolved. V lost 0 bases, J lost 0 bases, and 7 bases lay in between. Germline CDR1 reads SGHRS; CDR2 reads YFSETQ. The CDR3 sequence is 15 residues long. CDR3: CASSLAWVAKNIQYF. The CDR3 DNA sequence: TGCGCCAGCAGCTTGGCTTGGGTAGCCAAAAACATTCAGTACTTC.

This clone showed up just once. The genes are TRBV5-4 and TRBJ1-1; no firm D call. Germline V gene data show CDR1 as SGHNT and CDR2 as YYREEE (reference sequence). Trimming cost V 5 bases and J 6 bases, with 14 bases left between them. This CDR3 is 13 amino acids long. Here the CDR3 DNA reads TGTGCCAGCAGTCCGGGAGGTGGGGCTGAAGCTTTCTTT. Encoded protein: CASSPGGGAEAFF.

This sequence joins TRBV5-1 and TRBJ1-1, with 10 bases that match TRBD1. The germline CDR1 and CDR2 sequences are SGHRS and YFSETQ. The CDR3 spans 14 residues. V lost 8 bases to trimming and J lost 4 bases; unmatched junction nucleotides: 8. CDR3 DNA sequence: TGCGCCAGTAGACGACAGGGGGCGATCACTGAAGCTTTCTTT. Its protein product is CASRRQGAITEAFF. Variable domain in full (rest from reference TRBV5-1 and TRBJ1-1): KAGVTQTPRYLIKTRGQQVTLSCSPISGHRSVSWYQQTPGQGLQFLFEYFSETQRNKGNFPGRFSGRQFSNSRSEMNVSTLELGDSALYLCASRRQGAITEAFFGQGTRLTVV.

The chain links TRBV4-1 to TRBJ2-3; 7 positions match TRBD1. The CDR3 covers 15 residues. The V gene's germline CDR1 is MGHRA and CDR2 YSYEKL. Trimming cost V 5 bases and J 7 bases; bases outside gene matches: 12. The CDR3 sequence: CASSSTGAKANTQYF. The CDR3 coding sequence is TGCGCCAGCAGCTCTACAGGGGCTAAGGCCAATACGCAGTATTTT.

Concerning this clone itself: Other DNA sequences in this sample translate to the same CDR3. The J gene is TRBJ2-7, the V gene TRBV11-3; no definite D call. The germline V gene has CDR1 SGHNT and CDR2 YENEEA. This CDR3 has 12 amino acids. V gave up 5 bases and J gave up 3 bases, with 8 bases separating them. CDR3: CASSLDGYEQYF. CDR3 sequence (DNA): TGTGCCAGCAGCCTCGACGGCTACGAGCAGTACTTC.

The CDR3 nucleotides read TGTGCCAGCAGTGAAAACTCTGGAAACACCATATATTTT. Protein sequence: CASSENSGNTIYF. The V and J genes are TRBV6-1 and TRBJ1-3; D remains unclear. The CDR3 spans 13 residues. Germline CDR1 is MNHNS and CDR2 is SASEGT. Trimming left V 2 bases short and J 0 bases short, with 2 bases between.

This chain connects TRBV5-6 to TRBJ2-1; 11 bases agree with TRBD1. Looked up from germline, CDR1 is SGHDT and CDR2 is YYEEEE. The CDR3 contains 19 residues. The J segment lost 4 bases and the V segment lost 4 bases, leaving 16 bases of the junction unmatched. CDR3 coding DNA: TGTGCCAGCAGCCCTCGGGACAGGGGGTGGGCGGGAGAGTACAATGAGCAGTTCTTC. It yields the protein CASSPRDRGWAGEYNEQFF. The whole variable domain, filled in from reference TRBV5-6 and TRBJ2-1, reads DAGVTQSPTHLIKTRGQQVTLRCSPKSGHDTVSWYQQALGQGPQFIFQYYEEEERQRGNFPDRFSGHQFPNYSSELNVNALLLGDSALYLCASSPRDRGWAGEYNEQFFGPGTRLTVL.

The chain has TRBV5-1 and TRBJ2-1, with 14 bases lining up with TRBD2. Germline CDR1 reads SGHRS; CDR2 reads YFSETQ. CDR3 size: 16 residues. V dropped 3 bases and J dropped 7; count of bases not matched to a gene: 6. The CDR3 loop reads CASSSGLAGGRNEQFF. In nucleotides, the CDR3 is TGCGCCAGCAGCTCCGGACTAGCGGGAGGTAGGAATGAGCAGTTCTTC. Full variable domain (remainder filled in from reference TRBV5-1 and TRBJ2-1): KAGVTQTPRYLIKTRGQQVTLSCSPISGHRSVSWYQQTPGQGLQFLFEYFSETQRNKGNFPGRFSGRQFSNSRSEMNVSTLELGDSALYLCASSSGLAGGRNEQFFGPGTRLTVL.

The chain has TRBV2 and TRBJ2-3; no clear D gene. From germline, CDR1 is SNHLY and CDR2 FYNNEI. Deletions cut 6 bases from V and 0 bases from J, with 10 bases between. The CDR3 totals 14 residues. The CDR3 DNA follows: TGTGCCAGCAGCCCAGCACCAAGCACAGATACGCAGTATTTT. Encoded protein: CASSPAPSTDTQYF.

V is TRBV7-7 and J is TRBJ1-1, with D uncertain. CDR1 is SSHAT, CDR2 FNYEAQ, per germline (reference sequence). V dropped 5 bases and J dropped 1 base, with 8 bases sitting between them. The CDR3 covers 13 residues. The CDR3 DNA follows: TGTGCCAGCAGCCTCAGGAGGAACACTGAAGCTTTCTTT. This sequence encodes CASSLRRNTEAFF.